This note documents a single T cell receptor beta chain sequence. The CDR3 contains 15 residues. Germline CDR1 SNHLY, CDR2 FYNNEI. With V trimmed by 7 bases and J by 4 bases, 10 bases remained unmatched. This entry comes from a study of blood T cell repertoires in COVID-19. Overall study: The study drew acute and convalescent COVID-19 samples from the United States, Italy and Spain. T cells, B-cell-depleted T cells, or PBMCs provided the cDNA or gDNA that served as material.

Those enrolled in Seattle joined during active infection and were followed longitudinally afterward. The data were produced by immunoSEQ multiplex PCR, yet TCRdb's version contains in-frame clones alone and is incomplete. This repertoire shows about 150,000 clones, 84% found once; its top ten account for 8.9%. The material sequenced was peripheral blood. The receptor comes from a man aged 25 to 40 with COVID-19, enrolled during active disease. The V and J genes are TRBV2 and TRBJ2-7; 10 nucleotides match TRBD2. This CDR3 is CASKFIAGGEYEQYF. DNA for the CDR3: TGTGCCAGCAAGTTCATAGCGGGAGGAGAATACGAGCAGTACTTC.